This TCR beta chain comes out of a study of blood T cell repertoires in COVID-19. Study-wide background: Specimens from acute and convalescent COVID-19 originated in the United States, Italy and Spain.

Authors' processing steps: Researchers report that nucleated cell counts were estimated from reference gene primer amplification. Assay: immunoSEQ multiplex PCR; the TCRdb copy retains only in-frame clones and omits some. V, J and clone size are those of that table, while D and trimming were read from the DNA. Counted here are over 85,000 clones, more than 85% occurring once; the ten biggest clones make up over 4%. V was pared by 4 bases and J by 4 bases, with 2 bases between. The germline V gene has CDR1 LGHNT and CDR2 FRNRAP. The CDR3 has 11 amino acids. V usage is TRBV12-5 and J usage is TRBJ2-1, with D unclear. The specimen sequenced was peripheral blood. The source of this sequence is a man aged 35-49 years with acute or convalescent COVID-19. The CDR3 region is CASGSYNEQFF. The CDR3 region has the DNA TGTGCTAGTGGTTCTTACAATGAGCAGTTCTTC. The whole variable domain, remainder taken from reference TRBV12-5 and TRBJ2-1, is DARVTQTPRHKVTEMGQEVTMRCQPILGHNTVFWYRQTMMQGLELLAYFRNRAPLDDSGMPKDRFSAEMPDATLATLKIQPSEPRDSAVYFCASGSYNEQFFGPGTRLTVL.